This record concerns one T cell receptor beta chain sequence. The antigen is not known. These data belong to a study of vaccination and CD4 T cells after COVID-19. Study-wide context: Spike peptides, overlapping and drawn from SARS-CoV-2, HCoV-NL63, HCoV-OC43 and HCoV-229E, were used to stimulate cells. Each control culture was treated with a CEFX pool, an HIV-1 Nef pool, or no peptide.

The CDR3 sequence is 14 residues long. J was trimmed by 5 bases and V by 7 bases; bases with no gene match: 4. The Oncomine TCR Beta short-read assay was applied to DNA of cultured CD4+ T cells. TCRdb recomputed calls from the PCR reads with MiXCR, one row per CDR3 protein. Altogether about 10,000 distinct CDR3 sequences are present, 25% to 40% being singletons, with the ten largest covering about 40%. Described treatment: approximately 11-day PBMC culture with coronavirus spike peptide pools or control peptides (ViraFEST assay). Collection of the unexposed donor's CD4+ T cells took place before the COVID-19 pandemic (2011-2018). ViraFEST stimulated the growth of antigen-specific T cells using peptide pools and subsequently profiled their TCRs by sequencing. Cell culture was performed with under 2.5 million PBMCs per well in the presence of 8 to 10 IU/ml IL-2 and 9.5 to 10 ug/ml peptide pools.

The rearrangement uses TRBV12-3 or TRBV12-4 and TRBJ2-1; the match to TRBD1 covers 11 bases. The sequence was obtained from a human donor in good health. What was sequenced was CD4+ T cells from blood, cultured in vitro. CDR3 protein: CASKGQGANNEQFF. The CDR3 region has the DNA TGTGCCAGCAAAGGACAGGGGGCCAACAATGAGCAGTTCTTC.